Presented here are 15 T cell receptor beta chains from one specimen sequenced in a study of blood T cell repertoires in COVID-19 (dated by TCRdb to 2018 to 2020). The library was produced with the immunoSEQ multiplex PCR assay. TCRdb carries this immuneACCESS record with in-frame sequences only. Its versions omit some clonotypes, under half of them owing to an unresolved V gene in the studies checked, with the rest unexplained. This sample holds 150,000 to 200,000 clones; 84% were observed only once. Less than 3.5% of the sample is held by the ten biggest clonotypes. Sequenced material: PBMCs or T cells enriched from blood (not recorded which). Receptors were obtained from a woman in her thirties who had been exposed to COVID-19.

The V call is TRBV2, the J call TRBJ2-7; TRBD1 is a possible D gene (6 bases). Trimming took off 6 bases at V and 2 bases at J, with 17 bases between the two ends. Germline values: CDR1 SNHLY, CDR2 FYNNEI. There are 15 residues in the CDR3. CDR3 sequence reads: CASSPYRDIAYEQYF. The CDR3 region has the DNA TGTGCCAGCAGCCCTTACCGGGACATTGCCTACGAGCAGTACTTC.

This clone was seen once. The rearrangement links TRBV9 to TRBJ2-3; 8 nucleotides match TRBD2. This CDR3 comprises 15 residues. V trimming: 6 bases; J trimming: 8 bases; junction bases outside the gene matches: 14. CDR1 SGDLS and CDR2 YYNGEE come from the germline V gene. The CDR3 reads CASTFEAGAPGTQYF. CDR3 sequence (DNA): TGTGCCAGCACTTTCGAAGCGGGGGCCCCGGGTACGCAGTATTTT.

The CDR3 loop is CASSVSGGQETQYF. CDR3 DNA sequence: TGCGCCAGCAGCGTGAGCGGGGGTCAAGAGACCCAGTACTTC. The chain links TRBV5-1 to TRBJ2-5, with 8 bases matching TRBD2. V lost 4 bases and J lost 2; bases outside the gene matches: 4. Germline CDR1 and CDR2: SGHRS and YFSETQ. The CDR3 sequence is 14 residues long. Using reference TRBV5-1 and TRBJ2-5 for the parts outside the CDR3, the full variable domain is KAGVTQTPRYLIKTRGQQVTLSCSPISGHRSVSWYQQTPGQGLQFLFEYFSETQRNKGNFPGRFSGRQFSNSRSEMNVSTLELGDSALYLCASSVSGGQETQYFGPGTRLLVL.

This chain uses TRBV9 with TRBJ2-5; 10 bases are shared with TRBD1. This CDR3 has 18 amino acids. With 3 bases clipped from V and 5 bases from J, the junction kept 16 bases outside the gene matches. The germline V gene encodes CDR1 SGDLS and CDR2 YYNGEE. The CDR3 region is CASSGFPTDRGKSETQYF. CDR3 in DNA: TGTGCCAGCAGCGGGTTCCCAACGGACAGGGGGAAGTCGGAGACCCAGTACTTC.

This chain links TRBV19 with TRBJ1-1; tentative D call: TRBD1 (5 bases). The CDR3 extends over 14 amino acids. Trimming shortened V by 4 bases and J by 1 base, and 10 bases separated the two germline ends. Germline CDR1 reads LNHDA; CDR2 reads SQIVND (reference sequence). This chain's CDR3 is CASSTKDKNTEAFF. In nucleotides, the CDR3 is TGTGCCAGTAGTACGAAGGACAAGAACACTGAAGCTTTCTTT.

CDR3 nucleotides: TGCGCCAGCAGCCATGACTACGGGAACACTGAAGCTTTCTTT. Encoded protein: CASSHDYGNTEAFF. This chain links TRBV4-3 with TRBJ1-1; D is unclear. Trimming took off 3 bases at V and 1 base at J, with 9 bases between the two ends. Germline V gives CDR1 LGHNA, CDR2 YSLEER. CDR3 size: 14 residues.

CDR3 sequence: CASGNGQTTYGYTF. The DNA for the CDR3 is TGTGCCAGCGGAAATGGACAGACAACCTATGGCTACACCTTC. This chain uses TRBV5-8 with TRBJ1-2; tentatively, D is TRBD1 (6 bases). The CDR3 consists of 14 residues. With 7 bases removed from V and 4 bases from J, the gap between germline ends came to 17 bases. Germline CDR1 and CDR2: SGHTS and YDEGEE. The variable domain in full, with the rest retrieved from reference TRBV5-8 and TRBJ1-2, is EAGVTQSPTHLIKTRGQQATLRCSPISGHTSVYWYQQALGLGLQFLLWYDEGEERNRGNFPPRFSGRQFPNYSSELNVNALELEDSALYLCASGNGQTTYGYTFGSGTRLTVV.

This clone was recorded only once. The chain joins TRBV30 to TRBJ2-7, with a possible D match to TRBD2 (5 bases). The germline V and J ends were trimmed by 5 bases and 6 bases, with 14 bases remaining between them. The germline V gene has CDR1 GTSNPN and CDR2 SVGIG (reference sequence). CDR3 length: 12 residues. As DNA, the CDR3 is TGTGCCTGGGCTCGGGGTAATTCCGAGCAGTACTTC. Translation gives CAWARGNSEQYF.

The CDR3 loop reads CASSHEGVRRMSGNTQYF. The CDR3 nucleotides read TGTGCCAGCAGCCACGAGGGGGTTCGGCGGATGTCCGGGAATACGCAGTATTTT. The chain recombines TRBV3-1 (or the pseudogene TRBV3-2) with TRBJ2-3; possible D gene TRBD1, 6 bases. The CDR3 loop spans 18 amino acids. Per germline, CDR1 LGHDT and CDR2 YNNKEL (reference sequence). V was pared by 3 bases and J by 7 bases, with 26 bases between.

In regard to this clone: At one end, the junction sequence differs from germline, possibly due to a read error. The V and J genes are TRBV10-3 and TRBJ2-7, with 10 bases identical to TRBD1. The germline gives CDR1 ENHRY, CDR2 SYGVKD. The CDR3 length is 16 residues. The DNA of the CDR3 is TGTGCCACCAGTATCGGGCCGGGACAGGGGAACTACGAGCAGTACTTC. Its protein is CATSIGPGQGNYEQYF.

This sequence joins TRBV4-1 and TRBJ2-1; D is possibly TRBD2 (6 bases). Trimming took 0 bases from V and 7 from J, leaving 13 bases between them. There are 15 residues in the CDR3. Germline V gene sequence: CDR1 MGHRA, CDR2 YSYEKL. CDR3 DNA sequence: TGCGCCAGCAGCCAAGATCTGCGGGGTGGGAATGAGCAGTTCTTC. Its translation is CASSQDLRGGNEQFF.

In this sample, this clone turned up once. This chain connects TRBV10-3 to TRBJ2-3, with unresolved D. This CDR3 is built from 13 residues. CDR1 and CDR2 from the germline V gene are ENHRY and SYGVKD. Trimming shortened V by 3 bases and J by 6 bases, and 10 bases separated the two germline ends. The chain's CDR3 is CAISETTQDTQYF. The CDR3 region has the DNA TGTGCCATCAGTGAAACTACTCAGGATACGCAGTATTTT.

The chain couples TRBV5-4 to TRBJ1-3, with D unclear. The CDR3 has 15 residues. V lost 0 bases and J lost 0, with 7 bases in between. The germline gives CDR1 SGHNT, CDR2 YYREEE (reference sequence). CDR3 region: CASSLDISSGNTIYF. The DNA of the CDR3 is TGTGCCAGCAGCTTGGACATAAGCTCTGGAAACACCATATATTTT. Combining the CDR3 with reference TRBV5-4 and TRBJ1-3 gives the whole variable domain ETGVTQSPTHLIKTRGQQVTLRCSSQSGHNTVSWYQQALGQGPQFIFQYYREEENGRGNFPPRFSGLQFPNYSSELNVNALELDDSALYLCASSLDISSGNTIYFGEGSWLTVV.

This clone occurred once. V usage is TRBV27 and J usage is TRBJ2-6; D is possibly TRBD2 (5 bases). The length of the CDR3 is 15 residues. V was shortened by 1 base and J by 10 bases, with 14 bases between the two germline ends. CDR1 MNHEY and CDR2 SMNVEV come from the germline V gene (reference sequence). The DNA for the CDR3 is TGTGCCAGCAGTTTATATCCGGGATCGGCAAACGTCCTGACTTTC. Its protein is CASSLYPGSANVLTF. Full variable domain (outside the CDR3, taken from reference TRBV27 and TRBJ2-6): EAQVTQNPRYLITVTGKKLTVTCSQNMNHEYMSWYRQDPGLGLRQIYYSMNVEVTDKGDVPEGYKVSRKEKRNFPLILESPSPNQTSLYFCASSLYPGSANVLTFGAGSRLTVL.

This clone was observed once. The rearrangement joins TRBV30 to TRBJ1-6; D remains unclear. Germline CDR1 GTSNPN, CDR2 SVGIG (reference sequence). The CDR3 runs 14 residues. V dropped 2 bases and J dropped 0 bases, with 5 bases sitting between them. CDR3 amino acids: CAWSLSSYNSPLHF. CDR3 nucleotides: TGTGCCTGGAGTCTGAGCTCCTATAATTCACCCCTCCACTTT.